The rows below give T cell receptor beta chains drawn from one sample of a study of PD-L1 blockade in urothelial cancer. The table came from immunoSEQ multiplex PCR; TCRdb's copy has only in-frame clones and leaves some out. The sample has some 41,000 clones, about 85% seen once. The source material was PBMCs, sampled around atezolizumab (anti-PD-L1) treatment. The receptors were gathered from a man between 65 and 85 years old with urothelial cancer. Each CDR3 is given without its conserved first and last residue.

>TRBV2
ASRGTPIYEQY
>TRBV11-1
ASTAGQGAYEQY
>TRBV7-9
ASSLEAGGTNEKLF
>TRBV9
ASSVESRGTSLPAVYNEQF
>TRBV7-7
ASSYRRDYEQY
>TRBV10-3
ATSGPGSNTEAF
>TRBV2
ASSAISGDYGYT
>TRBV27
ASSFDFADTQY
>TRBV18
ASSPSGTGTYGYT
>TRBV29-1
SVTGTSGSLGTDTQY
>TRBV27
ASSSLRTSGKETQY
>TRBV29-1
SALLGNTDTQY
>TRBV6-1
ASSENGQYGYT
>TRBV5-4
ASSWEGQGVYGYT
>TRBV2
ASSIGGSWSNEQF
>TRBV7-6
ASSLDMGLAGATQY
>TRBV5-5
ASSPDRLGEKLF
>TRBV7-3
ASSPSGRGGYT
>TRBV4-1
ASPLIYGLAGESYNEQF
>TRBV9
ASSAGDRGLGNHQETQY
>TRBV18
ASSPDRTNEKLF
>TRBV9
ASSVRLAGYNEQF
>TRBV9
ASSVRPGVGYGYT
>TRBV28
ASSFDRMSEPQH
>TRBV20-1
SAGTSLPQH
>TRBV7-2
ASSLIAGTYNEQF
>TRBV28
ASSFQPGGVWTEAF
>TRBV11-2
ASSLIGVGGQETQY
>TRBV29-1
SVGSNEKLF
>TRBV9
ASSVALTSGRVQETQY
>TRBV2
ASRGDRGQGKLF
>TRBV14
ASSHSLAREEQF
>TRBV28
ATIGTGGTDTQY
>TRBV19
ASSAVVNTEAF
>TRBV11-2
ASSYSGNEQF
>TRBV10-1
ASSDRSGQVVSSQH
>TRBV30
AWSAPTSGNTDTQY
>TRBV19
ASTFDRVSGGYT
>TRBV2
ASRGQLSSYEQY
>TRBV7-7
ASSPGQGKADTQY
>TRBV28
ASSTLTGGQNEQF